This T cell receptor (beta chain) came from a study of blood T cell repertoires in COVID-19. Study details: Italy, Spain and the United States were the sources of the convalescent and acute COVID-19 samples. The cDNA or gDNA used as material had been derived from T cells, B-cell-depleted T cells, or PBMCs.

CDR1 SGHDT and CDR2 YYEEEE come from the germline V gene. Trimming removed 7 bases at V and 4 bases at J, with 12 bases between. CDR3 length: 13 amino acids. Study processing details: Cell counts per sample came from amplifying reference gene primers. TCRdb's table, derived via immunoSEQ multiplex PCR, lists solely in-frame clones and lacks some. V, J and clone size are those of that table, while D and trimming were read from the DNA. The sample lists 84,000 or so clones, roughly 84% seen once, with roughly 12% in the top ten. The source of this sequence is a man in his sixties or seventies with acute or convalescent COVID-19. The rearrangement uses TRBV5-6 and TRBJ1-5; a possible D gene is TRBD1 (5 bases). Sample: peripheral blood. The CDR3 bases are TGTGCCAGCGCTTGGGGGGGAAATCAGCCCCAGCATTTT. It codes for CASAWGGNQPQHF.